One and the same sample provided the 19 T cell receptor beta chains below, sequenced in a study of T cell responses to AZD1222 COVID-19 vaccine. Only in-frame clones appear in the TCRdb table, and some are missing; sequencing was by immunoSEQ multiplex PCR. The table has under 150,000 clones, approximately 89% seen once; the top ten hold roughly 16%. The specimen comprised peripheral blood, sampled on day 0 of AZD1222 vaccination. The receptors shown here come from an adult in good health.

The chain joins TRBV7-6 to TRBJ2-3; 10 bases agree with TRBD2. From germline, CDR1 is SGHVS and CDR2 FNYEAQ. The ends lost 10 bases at V and 0 bases at J; junction bases unmatched: 7. This CDR3 comprises 15 residues. The CDR3 DNA sequence: TGTGCCACCGCGACTAGCGGGTCTAGCACAGATACGCAGTATTTT. It translates to CATATSGSSTDTQYF. Variable domain in full (rest from reference TRBV7-6 and TRBJ2-3): GAGVSQSPRYKVTKRGQDVALRCDPISGHVSLYWYRQALGQGPEFLTYFNYEAQQDKSGLPNDRFSAERPEGSISTLTIQRTEQRDSAMYRCATATSGSSTDTQYFGPGTRLTVL.

The chain has TRBV4-3 and TRBJ2-7, with TRBD2 as a possible D gene (5 bases). Germline-derived CDR1 and CDR2 are LGHNA and YSLEER. This CDR3 comprises 14 residues. Trimming shortened V by 0 bases and J by 0 bases, and 6 bases separated the two germline ends. CDR3 nucleotide sequence: TGCGCCAGCAGCCAAGATGGGAGCTCCTACGAGCAGTACTTC. Encoded protein: CASSQDGSSYEQYF.

The sample holds one count of this clone. The J gene is TRBJ1-5, the V gene TRBV3-1 (or the pseudogene TRBV3-2); D not resolved. This CDR3 contains 14 residues. V dropped 1 base and J dropped 2 bases, with 6 bases sitting between them. Per germline, CDR1 LGHDT and CDR2 YNNKEL (reference sequence). The CDR3 DNA follows: TGTGCCAGCAGCCAAGGGCTACGCAATCAGCCCCAGCATTTT. It translates to CASSQGLRNQPQHF.

This clone was found a few times. The chain links TRBV5-1 to TRBJ2-2; D unresolved. Germline CDR1 reads SGHRS; CDR2 reads YFSETQ. This CDR3 region has 13 residues. V was trimmed by 7 bases and J by 7 bases, leaving 14 bases between them. DNA for the CDR3: TGCGCCAGCCGGTCCGGCGGAAACGGGGAGCTGTTTTTT. This codes for CASRSGGNGELFF.

The rearrangement joins TRBV7-3 to TRBJ1-6, with D possibly being TRBD1 (5 bases). Germline V gene sequence: CDR1 SGHTA, CDR2 FQGTGA. The V end lost 4 bases, the J end lost 9 bases, and 13 bases lay between the germline ends. There are 14 residues in the CDR3. CDR3: CASSSTVRGSPLHF. The CDR3 DNA follows: TGTGCCAGCAGCTCCACTGTTAGGGGTTCACCCCTCCACTTT.

V usage is TRBV19 and J usage is TRBJ2-3; TRBD2 matches 11 bases. The V segment lost 7 bases and the J segment 2 bases; nucleotides outside the gene matches: 8. Germline V lookup: CDR1 LNHDA, CDR2 SQIVND (reference sequence). This CDR3 spans 16 amino acids. In DNA, the CDR3 is TGTGCCAGTACCCCCCGGACTAGCGGGTACACAGATACGCAGTATTTT. Protein sequence: CASTPRTSGYTDTQYF.

The V call is TRBV5-5, the J call TRBJ2-7; 8 positions match TRBD1. V lost 2 bases, J lost 7 bases, and 8 bases stayed unmatched. Germline CDR1 SGHKS, CDR2 YYEKEE (reference sequence). The CDR3 has 14 amino acids. The CDR3 DNA is TGTGCCAGCAGCTTCGATCAGGGGGCGGGTGAGCAGTACTTC. Translation gives CASSFDQGAGEQYF.

This clone showed up just once. This chain uses TRBV2 with TRBJ2-6, with D perhaps matching TRBD2 (5 bases). Trimming cost V 2 bases and J 1 base, with 6 bases left between them. Germline V gene lookup returns CDR1 SNHLY and CDR2 FYNNEI. The CDR3 has 15 residues. CDR3 protein: CASSETGSGANVLTF. CDR3 coding DNA: TGTGCCAGCAGTGAAACGGGGTCTGGGGCCAACGTCCTGACTTTC.

The CDR3: CASSLRVTDTQYF. CDR3 bases: TGTGCCAGCTCGCTCAGGGTCACAGATACGCAGTATTTT. The rearrangement uses TRBV18 and TRBJ2-3; D possibly corresponds to TRBD1 (5 bases). This CDR3 is 13 amino acids long. V dropped 6 bases and J dropped 2 bases, with 9 bases sitting between them. CDR1 and CDR2 (germline): KGHSH, LQKENI.

This clone was seen just once. The junction departs from the called germline gene at one end, perhaps through a read error. V is TRBV3-1 (or the pseudogene TRBV3-2) and J is TRBJ1-4; D remains unclear. CDR3 length: 15 amino acids. The germline V gene has CDR1 LGHDT and CDR2 YNNKEL (reference sequence). For the CDR3, the DNA is TGTGCCAGCAGTCAAGCCGCAACAACTAATGAAAAACTGTTTTTT. It yields the protein CASSQAATTNEKLFF.

The CDR3 nucleotides are TGTGCCACCAAACAGGGGGCGCAGGATTCACCCCTCCACTTT. This encodes CATKQGAQDSPLHF. V gene TRBV7-2 combines with J gene TRBJ1-6; 9 positions agree with TRBD1. Germline V CDR1 and CDR2: SGHTA, FQGNSA. J was trimmed by 8 bases and V by 10 bases; bases with no gene match: 9. The CDR3 runs to 14 residues.

The CDR3: CASSPRTGGEGNTIYF. Here the CDR3 DNA reads TGTGCCAGCTCACCACGAACAGGGGGCGAAGGTAACACCATATATTTT. J is TRBJ1-3 and V is TRBV18, with TRBD1 matching over 9 bases. Losses at the gene ends were 1 base for V and 7 bases for J; bases not matched to a gene: 8. The CDR3 runs 16 residues. Germline V gene sequence: CDR1 KGHSH, CDR2 LQKENI.

This clone was seen only once. This rearrangement joins TRBV5-4 to TRBJ1-1, with D possibly matching TRBD1 (5 bases). Germline CDR1 reads SGHNT; CDR2 reads YYREEE (reference sequence). The CDR3 runs 15 residues. V was clipped by 4 bases and J by 2 bases, with 15 bases between them. The CDR3 protein is CASSPPGTLNTEAFF. The CDR3 region has the DNA TGTGCCAGCAGCCCGCCCGGGACCCTCAACACTGAAGCTTTCTTT. Full variable domain (remainder filled in from reference TRBV5-4 and TRBJ1-1): ETGVTQSPTHLIKTRGQQVTLRCSSQSGHNTVSWYQQALGQGPQFIFQYYREEENGRGNFPPRFSGLQFPNYSSELNVNALELDDSALYLCASSPPGTLNTEAFFGQGTRLTVV.

The rearrangement joins TRBV12-3 or TRBV12-4 to TRBJ1-2; unclear D gene. V lost 6 bases, J lost 2 bases, and 7 bases lay in between. CDR3 length: 12 amino acids. The CDR3 is CASSSQNYGYTF. The CDR3 DNA sequence: TGTGCCAGCAGCTCACAGAACTATGGCTACACCTTC.

The genes are TRBV6-2 or TRBV6-3 and TRBJ1-1; D is undetermined. Germline V gives CDR1 MNHEY, CDR2 SVGEGT. Trimming took 3 bases from V and 4 from J, leaving 9 bases between them. The CDR3 extends over 13 amino acids. CDR3 nucleotides: TGTGCCAGCAGTTATGGGGAGAGCACTGAAGCTTTCTTT. It translates to CASSYGESTEAFF.

The CDR3 protein is CASSVVTGSPYGYTF. Written as DNA, the CDR3 is TGTGCCAGCAGTGTAGTGACAGGGAGTCCCTATGGCTACACCTTC. This chain links TRBV2 with TRBJ1-2, with 7 bases aligning to TRBD1. Germline CDR1 SNHLY, CDR2 FYNNEI. CDR3 length equals 15 residues. Losses at the gene ends were 4 bases for V and 4 bases for J; bases not matched to a gene: 9.

The gene calls are TRBV27 and TRBJ1-6; 8 bases are shared with TRBD1. This CDR3 spans 15 amino acids. Germline V gene lookup returns CDR1 MNHEY and CDR2 SMNVEV (reference sequence). After removal of 2 bases from V and 10 bases from J, the junction contained 7 bases not matched to a gene. The CDR3 sequence is CASSLTQGVGSPLHF. CDR3 bases: TGTGCCAGCAGTTTAACACAGGGGGTAGGATCACCCCTCCACTTT.

V is TRBV19 and J is TRBJ1-6; D possibly corresponds to TRBD1 (6 bases). The CDR3 length is 16 residues. Per germline, CDR1 LNHDA and CDR2 SQIVND (reference sequence). The V end was cut by 2 bases, the J end by 6 bases, with 14 bases between. The chain's CDR3 is CASSITAGEGNSPLHF. The CDR3 DNA reads as TGTGCCAGTAGTATAACGGCAGGGGAGGGTAATTCACCCCTCCACTTT.

The V gene is TRBV28, the J gene TRBJ2-2; a possible D gene is TRBD2 (6 bases). The CDR3 has 15 residues. Trimming stripped 3 bases from V and 5 bases from J, with 13 bases between. Germline CDR1 is MDHEN and CDR2 is SYDVKM. CDR3 region: CASSFRGAGTGELFF. The CDR3 nucleotides are TGTGCCAGCAGTTTTCGCGGGGCGGGAACCGGGGAGCTGTTTTTT.